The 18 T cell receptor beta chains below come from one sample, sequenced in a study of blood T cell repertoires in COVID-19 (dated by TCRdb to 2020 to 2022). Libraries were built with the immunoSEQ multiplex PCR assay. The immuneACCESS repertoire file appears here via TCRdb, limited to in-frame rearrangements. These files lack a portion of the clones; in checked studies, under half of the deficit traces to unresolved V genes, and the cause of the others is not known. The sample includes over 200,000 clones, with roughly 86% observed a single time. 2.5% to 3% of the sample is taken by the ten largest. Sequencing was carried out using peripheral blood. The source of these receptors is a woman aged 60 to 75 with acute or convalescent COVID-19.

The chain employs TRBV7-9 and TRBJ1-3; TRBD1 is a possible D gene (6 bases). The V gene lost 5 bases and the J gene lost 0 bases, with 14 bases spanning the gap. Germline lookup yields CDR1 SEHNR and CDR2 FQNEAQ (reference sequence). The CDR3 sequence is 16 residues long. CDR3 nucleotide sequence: TGTGCCAGCAGCCGATCGGGACATTTCTCTGGAAACACCATATATTTT. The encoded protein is CASSRSGHFSGNTIYF.

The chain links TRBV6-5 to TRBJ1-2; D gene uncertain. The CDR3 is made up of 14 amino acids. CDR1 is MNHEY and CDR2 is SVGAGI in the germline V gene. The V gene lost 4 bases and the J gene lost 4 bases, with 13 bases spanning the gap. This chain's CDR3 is CASSSPFNSYGYTF. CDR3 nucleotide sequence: TGTGCCAGCAGTTCCCCGTTTAATAGCTATGGCTACACCTTC.

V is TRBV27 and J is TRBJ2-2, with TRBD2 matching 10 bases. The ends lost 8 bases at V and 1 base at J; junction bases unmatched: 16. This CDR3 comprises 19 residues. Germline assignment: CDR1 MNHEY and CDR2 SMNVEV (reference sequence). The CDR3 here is CASQWATLAGVGNTGELFF. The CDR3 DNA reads TGTGCCAGCCAATGGGCAACGCTAGCGGGAGTTGGGAACACCGGGGAGCTGTTTTTT.

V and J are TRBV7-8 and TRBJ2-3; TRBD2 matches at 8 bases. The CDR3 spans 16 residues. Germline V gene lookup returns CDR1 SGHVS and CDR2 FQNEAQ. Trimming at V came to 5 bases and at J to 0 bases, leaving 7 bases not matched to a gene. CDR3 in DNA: TGTGCCAGCAGCCCCTTAGCGGGGACCAGCACAGATACGCAGTATTTT. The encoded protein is CASSPLAGTSTDTQYF.

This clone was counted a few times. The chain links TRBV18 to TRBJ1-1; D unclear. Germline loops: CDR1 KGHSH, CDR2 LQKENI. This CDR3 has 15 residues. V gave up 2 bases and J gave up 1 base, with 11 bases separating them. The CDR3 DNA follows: TGTGCCAGCTCACCAAGTCTGTCGAGGAACACTGAAGCTTTCTTT. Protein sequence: CASSPSLSRNTEAFF.

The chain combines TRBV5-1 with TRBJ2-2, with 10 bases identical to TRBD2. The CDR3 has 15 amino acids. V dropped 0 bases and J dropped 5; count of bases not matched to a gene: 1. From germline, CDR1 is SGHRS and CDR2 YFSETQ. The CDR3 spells CASSLERGGTGELFF. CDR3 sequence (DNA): TGCGCCAGCAGCTTGGAGCGGGGGGGGACCGGGGAGCTGTTTTTT. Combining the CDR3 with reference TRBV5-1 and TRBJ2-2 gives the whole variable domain KAGVTQTPRYLIKTRGQQVTLSCSPISGHRSVSWYQQTPGQGLQFLFEYFSETQRNKGNFPGRFSGRQFSNSRSEMNVSTLELGDSALYLCASSLERGGTGELFFGEGSRLTVL.

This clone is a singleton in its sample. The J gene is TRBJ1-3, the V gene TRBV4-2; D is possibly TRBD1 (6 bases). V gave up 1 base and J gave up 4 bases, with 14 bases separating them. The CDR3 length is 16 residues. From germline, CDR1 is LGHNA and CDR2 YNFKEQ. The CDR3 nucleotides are TGTGCCAGCAGCCAAGTTGGGGGGGCAGTAGGAAACACCATATATTTT. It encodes CASSQVGGAVGNTIYF.

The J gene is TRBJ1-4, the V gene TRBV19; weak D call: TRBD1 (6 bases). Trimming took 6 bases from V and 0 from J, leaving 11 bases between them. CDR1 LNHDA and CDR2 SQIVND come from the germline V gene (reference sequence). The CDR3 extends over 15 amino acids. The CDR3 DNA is TGTGCCAGTAGGGACAGCCCCTCAACTAATGAAAAACTGTTTTTT. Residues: CASRDSPSTNEKLFF. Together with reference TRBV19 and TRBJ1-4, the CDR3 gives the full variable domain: DGGITQSPKYLFRKEGQNVTLSCEQNLNHDAMYWYRQDPGQGLRLIYYSQIVNDFQKGDIAEGYSVSREKKESFPLTVTSAQKNPTAFYLCASRDSPSTNEKLFFGSGTQLSVL.

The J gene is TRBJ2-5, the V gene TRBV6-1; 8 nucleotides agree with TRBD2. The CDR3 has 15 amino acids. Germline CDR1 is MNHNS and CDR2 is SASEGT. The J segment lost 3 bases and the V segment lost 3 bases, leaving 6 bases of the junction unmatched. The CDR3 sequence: CASSEGRAGEETQYF. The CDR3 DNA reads TGTGCCAGCAGTGAGGGACGAGCGGGAGAAGAGACCCAGTACTTC.

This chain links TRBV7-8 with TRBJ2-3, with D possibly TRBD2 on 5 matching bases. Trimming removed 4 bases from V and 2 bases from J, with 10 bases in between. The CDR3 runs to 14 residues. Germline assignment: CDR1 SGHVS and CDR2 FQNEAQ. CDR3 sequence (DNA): TGTGCCAGCAGCTCCTTGAGGGTCACAGATACGCAGTATTTT. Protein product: CASSSLRVTDTQYF.

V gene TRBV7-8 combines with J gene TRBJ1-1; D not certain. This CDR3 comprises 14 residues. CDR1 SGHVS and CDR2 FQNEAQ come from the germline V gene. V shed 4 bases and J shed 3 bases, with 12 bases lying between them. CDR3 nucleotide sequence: TGTGCCAGCAGCTACAGTCCGGTAGACACTGAAGCTTTCTTT. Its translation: CASSYSPVDTEAFF.

In nucleotides, the CDR3 is TGTGCCAGCAGCATAGAGGATGTTAGTCGGAACACTGAAGCTTTCTTT. Protein: CASSIEDVSRNTEAFF. The V and J genes are TRBV21-1 and TRBJ1-1. TRBV21-1 is designated a pseudogene. The length of the CDR3 is 16 residues.

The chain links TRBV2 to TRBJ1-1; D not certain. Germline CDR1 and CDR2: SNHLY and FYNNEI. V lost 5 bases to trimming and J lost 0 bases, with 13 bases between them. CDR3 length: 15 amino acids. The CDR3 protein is CASSLREGLNTEAFF. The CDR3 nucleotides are TGTGCCAGCAGTCTCCGGGAGGGTCTGAACACTGAAGCTTTCTTT.

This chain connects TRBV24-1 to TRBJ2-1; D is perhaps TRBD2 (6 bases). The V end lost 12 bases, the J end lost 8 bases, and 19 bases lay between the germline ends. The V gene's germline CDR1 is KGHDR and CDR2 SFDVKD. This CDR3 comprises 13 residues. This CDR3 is CAPTLERRDEQFF. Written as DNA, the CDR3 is TGTGCCCCCACACTGGAGAGGAGGGATGAGCAGTTCTTC.

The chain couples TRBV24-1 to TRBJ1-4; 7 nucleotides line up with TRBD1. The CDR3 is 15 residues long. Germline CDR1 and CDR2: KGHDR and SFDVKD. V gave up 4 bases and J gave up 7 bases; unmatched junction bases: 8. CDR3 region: CATSDPDRDAEKLFF. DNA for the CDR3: TGTGCCACCAGTGACCCCGACAGGGATGCTGAAAAACTGTTTTTT.

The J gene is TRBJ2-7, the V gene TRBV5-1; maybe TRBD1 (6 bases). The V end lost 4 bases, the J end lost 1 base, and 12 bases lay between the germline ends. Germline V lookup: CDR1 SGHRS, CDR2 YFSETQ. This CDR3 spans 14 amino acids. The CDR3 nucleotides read TGCGCCAGCAGCGGAATACAGGGTTCCTACGAGCAGTACTTC. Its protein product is CASSGIQGSYEQYF.

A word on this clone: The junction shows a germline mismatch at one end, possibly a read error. The CDR3 here is CASSLGSVRFVF. The DNA for the CDR3 is TGTGCCAGCAGCTTGGGATCAGTTCGATTTGTCTTC. The chain uses TRBV5-4 and TRBJ2-1; D is unclear. CDR1 SGHNT and CDR2 YYREEE come from the germline V gene (reference sequence). The CDR3 runs to 12 residues.

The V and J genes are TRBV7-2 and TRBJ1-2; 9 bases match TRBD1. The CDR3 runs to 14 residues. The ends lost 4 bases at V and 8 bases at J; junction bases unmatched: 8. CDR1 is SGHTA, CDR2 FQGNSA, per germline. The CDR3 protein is CASSSARDREGYTF. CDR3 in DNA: TGTGCCAGCAGCTCGGCCCGGGACAGGGAAGGCTACACCTTC. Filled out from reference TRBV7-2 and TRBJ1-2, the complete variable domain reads GAGVSQSPSNKVTEKGKDVELRCDPISGHTALYWYRQSLGQGLEFLIYFQGNSAPDKSGLPSDRFSAERTGGSVSTLTIQRTQQEDSAVYLCASSSARDREGYTFGSGTRLTVV.